This T cell receptor beta chain was obtained from a study of blood T cell repertoires in COVID-19. Study-level background: Specimens from acute and convalescent COVID-19 originated in the United States, Italy and Spain. PBMCs, B-cell-depleted T cells, or T cells provided the cDNA or gDNA that made up the material.

In the original analysis: Amplification from reference gene primers served as the basis for estimated nucleated cell counts. Profiling relied on immunoSEQ multiplex PCR, and the TCRdb table lists in-frame clones only, not all of them. V and J calls and clone size are given by that table; D and trimming were obtained from the DNA. The table includes 88,000 or so clones, around nine tenths detected once. Germline lookup yields CDR1 SGHTA and CDR2 FQGNSA. V was clipped by 0 bases and J by 7 bases; unmatched bases: 9. This CDR3 spans 17 amino acids. Sequencing was done on a sample of peripheral blood. The chain uses TRBV7-2 and TRBJ2-2, with 9 positions matching TRBD2. The sequence came from a man aged 55 to 70 with acute or convalescent COVID-19. The CDR3 region is CASSLASGGLSGGELFF. CDR3 nucleotide sequence: TGTGCCAGCAGCTTAGCTAGCGGGGGCCTATCGGGCGGGGAGCTGTTTTTT.